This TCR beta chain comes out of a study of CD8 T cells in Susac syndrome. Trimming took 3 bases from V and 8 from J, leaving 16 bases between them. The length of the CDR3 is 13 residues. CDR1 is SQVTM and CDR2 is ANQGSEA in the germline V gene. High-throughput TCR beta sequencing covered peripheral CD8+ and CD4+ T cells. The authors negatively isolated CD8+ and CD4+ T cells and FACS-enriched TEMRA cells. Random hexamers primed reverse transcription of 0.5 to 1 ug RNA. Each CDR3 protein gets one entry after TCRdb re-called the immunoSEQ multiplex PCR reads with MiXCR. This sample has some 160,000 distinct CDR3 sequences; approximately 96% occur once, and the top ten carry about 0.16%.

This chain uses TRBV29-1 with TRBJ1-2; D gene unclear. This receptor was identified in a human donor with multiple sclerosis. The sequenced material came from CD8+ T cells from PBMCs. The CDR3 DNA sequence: TGCAGCGTTGAGGTAGACGACTGGCGAGGCTACACCTTC. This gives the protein CSVEVDDWRGYTF.